These T cell receptor beta chains were read from a single sample in a study of blood T cell repertoires in COVID-19. Sequenced by immunoSEQ multiplex PCR; TCRdb stores in-frame clones only, minus some. The data contain roughly 300,000 clones, 87% of them singletons. Sequencing used PBMCs or T cells enriched from blood (not recorded which). These receptors were obtained from a woman in her 30s who had recovered from COVID-19. CDR3s include the opening cysteine and the closing phenylalanine or tryptophan. Each record gives: J gene, V gene, D gene, clone size, CDR3 protein, CDR3 DNA. A D gene is named only where the DNA matches it firmly. Size tells how often a clone was seen (once, few, many) or the class of an expanded clone, and some rows leave it out.

J: TRBJ1-3; V: TRBV9; D: NA; size: once; CDR3: CASSVEAGSGNTIYF; DNA: TGTGCCAGCAGCGTAGAGGCGGGGTCCGGAAACACCATATATTTT
J: TRBJ2-5; V: TRBV18; D: NA; size: NA; CDR3: CASSPPRLVQGGSSRPEQETQYF; DNA: TGTGCCAGCTCACCACCGAGGCTAGTGCAGGGGGGCTCTTCTAGACCCGAACAAGAGACCCAGTACTTC
J: TRBJ1-2; V: TRBV19; D: NA; size: once; CDR3: CASSVQGRSNYGYTF; DNA: TGTGCCAGTAGTGTACAGGGACGCTCTAACTATGGCTACACCTTC
J: TRBJ2-6; V: TRBV24-1; D: NA; size: once; CDR3: CATSDVGPRDSGANVLTF; DNA: TGTGCCACCAGTGATGTAGGGCCCAGGGACTCTGGGGCCAACGTCCTGACTTTC
J: TRBJ1-1; V: TRBV5-4; D: NA; size: NA; CDR3: CASSDGGTEAFF; DNA: TGTGCCAGCAGTGACGGCGGCACTGAAGCTTTCTTT
J: TRBJ1-6; V: TRBV5-8; D: NA; size: NA; CDR3: CASSLRGRDSPLHF; DNA: TGTGCCAGCAGCTTGAGAGGGAGGGACTCACCCCTCCACTTT
J: TRBJ1-1; V: TRBV6-5; D: TRBD1; size: NA; CDR3: CASSQTGGATFF; DNA: TGTGCCAGCAGTCAAACAGGGGGCGCAACTTTCTTT
J: TRBJ2-3; V: TRBV6-1; D: TRBD2; size: NA; CDR3: CASSASSGGRGADTQYF; DNA: TGTGCCAGCAGTGCCTCTAGCGGGGGAAGGGGGGCAGATACGCAGTATTTT
J: TRBJ1-5; V: TRBV4-2; D: NA; size: NA; CDR3: CASSPYRDGQPQHF; DNA: TGTGCCAGCAGCCCGTACAGGGACGGCCAGCCCCAGCATTTT
J: TRBJ1-2; V: TRBV27; D: NA; size: NA; CDR3: CASPKGQGPAGYGYTF; DNA: TGTGCCAGCCCTAAGGGGCAGGGGCCTGCCGGCTATGGCTACACCTTC
J: TRBJ1-1; V: TRBV4-1; D: TRBD1; size: NA; CDR3: CASSQLAPRQGTTEAFF; DNA: TGCGCCAGCAGCCAACTTGCACCACGACAGGGGACCACTGAAGCTTTCTTT
J: TRBJ2-3; V: TRBV7-9; D: NA; size: NA; CDR3: CASRSVVGPTDTQYF; DNA: TGTGCCAGCAGGTCCGTCGTCGGTCCCACAGATACGCAGTATTTT
J: TRBJ1-2; V: TRBV4-1; D: TRBD1; size: NA; CDR3: CASSQWDRDVYTF; DNA: TGCGCCAGCAGCCAATGGGACAGGGACGTCTACACCTTC
J: TRBJ2-5; V: TRBV11-2; D: TRBD1; size: many; CDR3: CASSLGDGVTGAQETQYF; DNA: TGTGCCAGCAGCTTAGGGGATGGGGTGACAGGGGCACAAGAGACCCAGTACTTC
J: TRBJ1-4; V: TRBV18; D: TRBD1; size: few; CDR3: CASSPNGQGGEKLFF; DNA: TGTGCCAGCTCACCAAATGGACAGGGTGGTGAAAAACTGTTTTTT
J: TRBJ1-1; V: TRBV27; D: TRBD1; size: NA; CDR3: CASSLTQGADTEAFF; DNA: TGTGCCAGCAGTTTGACACAGGGGGCGGACACTGAAGCTTTCTTT
J: TRBJ1-2; V: TRBV7-2; D: NA; size: NA; CDR3: CASSLDRARGYTF; DNA: TGTGCCAGCAGCTTAGACAGAGCAAGGGGCTACACCTTC
J: TRBJ2-3; V: TRBV9; D: NA; size: NA; CDR3: CASSFGQGLTDTQYF; DNA: TGTGCCAGCAGCTTCGGGCAGGGACTCACAGATACGCAGTATTTT
J: TRBJ1-1; V: TRBV12-3/TRBV12-4; D: TRBD1; size: NA; CDR3: CASSLGQGGEAFF; DNA: TGTGCCAGCAGTTTAGGACAGGGCGGTGAAGCTTTCTTT
J: TRBJ2-5; V: TRBV7-8; D: NA; size: NA; CDR3: CASSLGDSRSKETQYF; DNA: TGTGCCAGCAGCTTAGGAGACTCGCGGAGTAAAGAGACCCAGTACTTC
J: TRBJ1-2; V: TRBV5-1; D: TRBD1; size: once; CDR3: CASSDGQGGYGYTF; DNA: TGCGCCAGCAGCGACGGACAGGGCGGCTATGGCTACACCTTC
J: TRBJ2-2; V: TRBV10-3; D: NA; size: NA; CDR3: CAISVLARAGELFF; DNA: TGTGCCATCAGTGTCCTAGCGCGAGCCGGGGAGCTGTTTTTT
J: TRBJ2-3; V: TRBV12-5; D: NA; size: NA; CDR3: CASGLQGTDTQYF; DNA: TGTGCTAGTGGTTTACAGGGCACAGATACGCAGTATTTT
J: TRBJ2-7; V: TRBV7-6; D: TRBD1; size: NA; CDR3: CASSPAPPGGKSYEQYF; DNA: TGTGCCAGCAGCCCGGCCCCCCCAGGGGGCAAGTCCTACGAGCAGTACTTC
J: TRBJ2-5; V: TRBV6-5; D: NA; size: NA; CDR3: CASSNTGQARETQYF; DNA: TGTGCCAGCAGTAACACAGGGCAGGCAAGAGAGACCCAGTACTTC